This T cell receptor beta chain was found in a study of blood T cell repertoires in COVID-19. Study as a whole: There were acute and convalescent COVID-19 samples, and they came from the United States, Italy and Spain. PBMCs, B-cell-depleted T cells, or T cells provided the cDNA or gDNA that made up the material.

V was cut by 1 base and J by 0 bases, with 5 bases left in between. Germline-derived CDR1 and CDR2 are SEHNR and FQNEAQ (reference sequence). The CDR3 length is 14 residues. Original processing methods: Reference gene primer amplification yielded estimated nucleated cell counts. The method was immunoSEQ multiplex PCR; TCRdb's version includes in-frame clones alone and lacks a portion of them. Clonal size and the V and J genes are those of that table, whereas D and trimming came from the DNA. The sample shows 130,000 to 150,000 clones, approximately 80% of them seen only once. The chain employs TRBV7-9 and TRBJ2-3; D call uncertain. The sample consisted of peripheral blood. The clonotype was recovered from a man aged 55 to 70 with active or convalescent COVID-19. CDR3 protein: CASSLDTSTDTQYF. The DNA of the CDR3 is TGTGCCAGCAGCTTAGACACCAGCACAGATACGCAGTATTTT. Drawing the rest from reference TRBV7-9 and TRBJ2-3, the complete variable domain is DTGVSQNPRHKITKRGQNVTFRCDPISEHNRLYWYRQTLGQGPEFLTYFQNEAQLEKSRLLSDRFSAERPKGSFSTLEIQRTEQGDSAMYLCASSLDTSTDTQYFGPGTRLTVL.